These 8 T cell receptor beta chains were all obtained from the same sample, sequenced in a study of Graves' ophthalmopathy and Graves' hyperthyroidism. RNA transcripts yielded amplified TCR beta CDR3 regions. First-round RT-PCR employed HTBI primers, with a second-round multiplex PCR after it. TCRdb called the multiplex PCR reads again in MiXCR, with one record for every CDR3 protein. The sample yields 650,000 to 900,000 distinct CDR3 sequences, about 44% seen once. Sequencing was performed on peripheral blood. The source of these receptors is an adult man with Graves' ophthalmopathy.

The gene calls are TRBV6-6 and TRBJ1-6; 8 nucleotides align to TRBD1. Germline V gives CDR1 MNHNY, CDR2 SVGAGI (reference sequence). With V trimmed by 7 bases and J by 12 bases, 14 bases remained unmatched. This CDR3 is built from 15 residues. CDR3 protein: CASIPDRGWGGPLHF. CDR3 DNA sequence: TGTGCCAGCATTCCCGACAGGGGATGGGGGGGACCCCTCCACTTT.

Regarding this clonotype: A read error may account for a junction end that differs from germline. The chain is built from TRBV7-9 and TRBJ2-6; no clear D gene. The CDR3 covers 14 residues. The V gene's germline CDR1 is SEHNR and CDR2 FQNEAQ (reference sequence). CDR3 amino acids: CAISPGAGANVLTF. CDR3 DNA: TGTGCCATCAGCCCTGGGGCTGGGGCCAACGTCCTGACTTTC.

As concerns this clonotype: Its ends do not fully match the called genes, so a read error is possible. The V gene is TRBV10-1, the J gene TRBJ2-7; no reliable D call. The CDR3 length is 13 residues. Germline CDR1 reads WNHNN; CDR2 reads SYGVQD (reference sequence). The CDR3 region is CASSPLGPGEQYF. In nucleotides, the CDR3 is TGTGCCAGCTCGCCATTAGGTCCGGGCGAGCAGTACTTC.

The CDR3: CASGNNVHAFF. Here the CDR3 DNA reads TGTGCCAGCGGAAACAATGTACATGCTTTCTTT. V gene TRBV25-1 combines with J gene TRBJ1-1; D remains unclear. This CDR3 region has 11 residues. Germline V lookup: CDR1 MGHDK, CDR2 SYGVNS. Trimming stripped 8 bases from V and 11 bases from J, with 15 bases between.

Concerning this clonotype itself: The missing conserved phenylalanine or tryptophan at the end of this CDR3 makes a read error likely. The DNA is left out, because the CDR3 cannot be placed on it with certainty; the CDR3 is given as TCRdb lists it. The chain joins TRBV7-9 to TRBJ2-5; the table's D call of TRBD2 was not tested on the DNA. Germline-derived CDR1 and CDR2 are SEHNR and FQNEAQ (reference sequence). The CDR3 totals 9 residues, both ends included. CDR3 residues: CASSPRTSG.

This clonotype has ten or more counts. This rearrangement joins TRBV19 to TRBJ1-1; possible D gene TRBD1, 6 bases. This CDR3 is 15 amino acids long. V lost 5 bases to trimming and J lost 4 bases, with 17 bases between them. The germline V gene has CDR1 LNHDA and CDR2 SQIVND (reference sequence). This CDR3 is CASSPPSDRTTEAFF. The CDR3 region has the DNA TGTGCCAGTAGTCCCCCATCAGACAGGACCACTGAAGCTTTCTTT.

As concerns this clonotype: A read error may explain this, as a much larger clone is one base away. The chain uses TRBV15 and TRBJ1-5, with D uncertain. This CDR3 is built from 15 residues. The V end was cut by 0 bases, the J end by 7 bases, with 13 bases between. Germline CDR1 reads LNHNV; CDR2 reads YYDKDF (reference sequence). The CDR3 reads CATSRDLGQQQPQHF. The CDR3 nucleotides read TGTGCCACCAGCAGAGATCTCGGGCAGCAACAGCCCCAGCATTTT. Full variable domain (missing parts from reference TRBV15 and TRBJ1-5): DAMVIQNPRYQVTQFGKPVTLSCSQTLNHNVMYWYQQKSSQAPKLLFHYYDKDFNNEADTPDNFQSRRPNTSFCFLDIRSPGLGDTAMYLCATSRDLGQQQPQHFGDGTRLSIL.

This clonotype was counted many times. V usage is TRBV7-3 and J usage is TRBJ1-1; unclear D gene. This CDR3 is 13 amino acids long. Deletions cut 4 bases from V and 1 base from J, with 7 bases between. Germline lookup yields CDR1 SGHTA and CDR2 FQGTGA. This CDR3 is CASSSQENTEAFF. As DNA, the CDR3 is TGTGCCAGCAGCTCCCAGGAGAACACTGAAGCTTTCTTT.